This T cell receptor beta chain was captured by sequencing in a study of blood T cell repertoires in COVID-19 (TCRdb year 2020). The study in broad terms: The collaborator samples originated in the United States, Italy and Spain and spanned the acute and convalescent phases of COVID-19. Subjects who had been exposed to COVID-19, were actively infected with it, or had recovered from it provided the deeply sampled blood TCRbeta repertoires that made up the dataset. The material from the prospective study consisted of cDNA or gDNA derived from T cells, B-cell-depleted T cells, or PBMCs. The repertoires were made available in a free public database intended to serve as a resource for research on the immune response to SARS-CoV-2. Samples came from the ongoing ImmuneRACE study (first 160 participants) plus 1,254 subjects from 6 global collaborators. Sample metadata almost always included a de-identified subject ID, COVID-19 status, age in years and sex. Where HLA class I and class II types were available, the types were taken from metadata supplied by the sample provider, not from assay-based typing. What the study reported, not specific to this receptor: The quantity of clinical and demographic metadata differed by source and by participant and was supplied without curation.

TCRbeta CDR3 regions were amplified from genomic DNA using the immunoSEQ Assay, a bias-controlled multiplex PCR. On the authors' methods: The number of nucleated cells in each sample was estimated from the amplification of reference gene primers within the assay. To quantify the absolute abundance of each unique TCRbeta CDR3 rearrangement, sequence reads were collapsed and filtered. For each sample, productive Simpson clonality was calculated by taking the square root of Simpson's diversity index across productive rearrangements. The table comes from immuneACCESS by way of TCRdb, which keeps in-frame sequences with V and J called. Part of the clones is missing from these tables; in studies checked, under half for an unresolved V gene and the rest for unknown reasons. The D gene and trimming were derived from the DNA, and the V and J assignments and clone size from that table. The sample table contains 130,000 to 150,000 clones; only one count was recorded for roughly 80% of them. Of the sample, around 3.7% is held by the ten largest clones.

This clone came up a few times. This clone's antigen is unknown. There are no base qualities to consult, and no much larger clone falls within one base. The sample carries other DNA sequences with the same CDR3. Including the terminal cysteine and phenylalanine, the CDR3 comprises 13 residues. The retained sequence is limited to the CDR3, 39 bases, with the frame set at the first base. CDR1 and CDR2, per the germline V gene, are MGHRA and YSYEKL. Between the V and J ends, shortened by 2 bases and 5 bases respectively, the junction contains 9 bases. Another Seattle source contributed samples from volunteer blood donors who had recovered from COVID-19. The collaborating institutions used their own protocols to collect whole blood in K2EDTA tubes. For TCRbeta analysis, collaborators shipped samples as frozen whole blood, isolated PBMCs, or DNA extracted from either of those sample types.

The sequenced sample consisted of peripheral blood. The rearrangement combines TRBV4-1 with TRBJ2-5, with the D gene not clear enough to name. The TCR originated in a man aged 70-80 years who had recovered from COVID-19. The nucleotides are TGCGCCAGCAGCCAACAGGCAATGGAGACCCAGTACTTC. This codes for CASSQQAMETQYF.